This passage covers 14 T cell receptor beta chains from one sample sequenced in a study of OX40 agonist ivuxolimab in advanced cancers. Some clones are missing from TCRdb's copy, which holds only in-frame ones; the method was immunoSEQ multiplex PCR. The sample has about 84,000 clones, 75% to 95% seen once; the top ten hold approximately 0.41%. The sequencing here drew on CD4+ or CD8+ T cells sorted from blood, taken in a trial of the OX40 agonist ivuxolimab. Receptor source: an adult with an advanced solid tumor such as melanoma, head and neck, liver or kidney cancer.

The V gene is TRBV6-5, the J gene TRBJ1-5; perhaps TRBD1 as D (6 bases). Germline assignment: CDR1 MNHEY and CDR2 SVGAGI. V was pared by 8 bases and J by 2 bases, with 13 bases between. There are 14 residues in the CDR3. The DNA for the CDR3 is TGTGCCAGCGGCCAGGGGCAAGGCAATCAGCCCCAGCATTTT. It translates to CASGQGQGNQPQHF.

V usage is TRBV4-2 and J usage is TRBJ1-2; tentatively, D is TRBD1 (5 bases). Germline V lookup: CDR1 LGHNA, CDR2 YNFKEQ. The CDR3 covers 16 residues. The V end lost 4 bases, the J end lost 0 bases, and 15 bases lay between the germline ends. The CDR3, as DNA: TGTGCCAGCAGCCTCTCCCCGGGAGGGGCTAACTATGGCTACACCTTC. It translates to CASSLSPGGANYGYTF.

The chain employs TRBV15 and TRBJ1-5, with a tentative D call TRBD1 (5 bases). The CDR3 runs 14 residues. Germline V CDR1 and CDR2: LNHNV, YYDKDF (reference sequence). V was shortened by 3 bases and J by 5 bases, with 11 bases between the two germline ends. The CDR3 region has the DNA TGTGCCACCAGCAGGGGGGGGATAGATCAGCCCCAGCATTTT. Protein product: CATSRGGIDQPQHF.

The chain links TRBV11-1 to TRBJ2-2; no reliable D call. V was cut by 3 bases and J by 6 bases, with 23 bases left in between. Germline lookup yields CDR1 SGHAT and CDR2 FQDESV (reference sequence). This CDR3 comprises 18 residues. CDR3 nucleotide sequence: TGTGCCAGCAGCTTGGCGTTAGGGCCTTCTTCCTCCGCCGGGGAGCTGTTTTTT. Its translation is CASSLALGPSSSAGELFF.

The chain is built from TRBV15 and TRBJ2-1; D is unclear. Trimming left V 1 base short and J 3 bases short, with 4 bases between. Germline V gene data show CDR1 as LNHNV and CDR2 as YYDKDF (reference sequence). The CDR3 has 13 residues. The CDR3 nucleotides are TGTGCCACCAGCAGAGGAAACTACAATGAGCAGTTCTTC. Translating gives CATSRGNYNEQFF. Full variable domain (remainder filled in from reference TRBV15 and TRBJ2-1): DAMVIQNPRYQVTQFGKPVTLSCSQTLNHNVMYWYQQKSSQAPKLLFHYYDKDFNNEADTPDNFQSRRPNTSFCFLDIRSPGLGDTAMYLCATSRGNYNEQFFGPGTRLTVL.

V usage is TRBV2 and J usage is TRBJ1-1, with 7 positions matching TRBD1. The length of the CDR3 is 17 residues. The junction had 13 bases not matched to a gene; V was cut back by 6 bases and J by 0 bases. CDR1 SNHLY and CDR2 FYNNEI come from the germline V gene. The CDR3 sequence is CASRLFSTGQMNTEAFF. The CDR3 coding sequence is TGTGCCAGCAGACTATTCTCTACGGGACAGATGAACACTGAAGCTTTCTTT.

The CDR3 DNA reads TGTGCCAGCAGCTTAGAGATAGCGGGGGGCACAGATACGCAGTATTTT. This encodes CASSLEIAGGTDTQYF. The chain is built from TRBV7-2 and TRBJ2-3; 9 bases fit TRBD2. CDR3 length: 16 residues. CDR1 and CDR2 from the germline V gene are SGHTA and FQGNSA. Trimming at V came to 1 base and at J to 1 base, leaving 3 bases not matched to a gene.

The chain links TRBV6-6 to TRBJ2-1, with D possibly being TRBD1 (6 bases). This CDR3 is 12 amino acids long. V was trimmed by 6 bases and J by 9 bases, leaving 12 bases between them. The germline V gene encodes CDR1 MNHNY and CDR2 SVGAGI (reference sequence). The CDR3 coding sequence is TGTGCCAGCAGCCAGGGGTCTGGTGAGCAGTTCTTC. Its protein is CASSQGSGEQFF.

In nucleotides, the CDR3 is TGTGCCAGCAGCCCGAAAGCGGGAGGCTCCTTTTCCAAAAACATTCAGTACTTC. Amino acids: CASSPKAGGSFSKNIQYF. The rearrangement uses TRBV13 and TRBJ2-4; 9 bases line up with TRBD2. The V gene's germline CDR1 is PRHDT and CDR2 FYEKMQ (reference sequence). The CDR3 has 18 amino acids. V shed 5 bases and J 2 bases; nucleotides not matched to a gene: 13. The full variable domain, with the rest looked up from reference TRBV13 and TRBJ2-4, is AAGVIQSPRHLIKEKRETATLKCYPIPRHDTVYWYQQGPGQDPQFLISFYEKMQSDKGSIPDRFSAQQFSDYHSELNMSSLELGDSALYFCASSPKAGGSFSKNIQYFGAGTRLSVL.

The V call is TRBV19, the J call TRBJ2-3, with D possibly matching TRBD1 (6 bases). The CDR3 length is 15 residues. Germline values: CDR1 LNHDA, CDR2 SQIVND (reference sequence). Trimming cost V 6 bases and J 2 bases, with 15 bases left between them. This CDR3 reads CASSPSGQPTDTQYF. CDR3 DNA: TGTGCCAGTAGCCCCAGTGGACAGCCCACAGATACGCAGTATTTT.

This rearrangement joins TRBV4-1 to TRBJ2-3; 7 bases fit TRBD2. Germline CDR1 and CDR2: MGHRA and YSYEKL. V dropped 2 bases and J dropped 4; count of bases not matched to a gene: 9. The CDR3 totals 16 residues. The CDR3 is CASSQRAGFDADTQYF. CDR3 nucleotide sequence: TGCGCCAGCAGCCAAAGAGCGGGATTTGACGCAGATACGCAGTATTTT.

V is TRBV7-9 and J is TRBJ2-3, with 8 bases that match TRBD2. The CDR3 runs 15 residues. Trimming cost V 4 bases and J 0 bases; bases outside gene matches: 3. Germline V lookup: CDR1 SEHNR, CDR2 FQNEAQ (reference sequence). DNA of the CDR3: TGTGCCAGCAGCTCTAGCGGGCCTAGCACAGATACGCAGTATTTT. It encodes CASSSSGPSTDTQYF.

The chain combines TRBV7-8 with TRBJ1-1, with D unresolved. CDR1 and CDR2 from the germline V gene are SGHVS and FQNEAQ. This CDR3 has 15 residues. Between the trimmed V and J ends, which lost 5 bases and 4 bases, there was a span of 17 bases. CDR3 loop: CASSPHQTRATEAFF. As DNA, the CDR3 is TGTGCCAGCAGCCCGCATCAAACAAGGGCCACTGAAGCTTTCTTT.

CDR3 residues: CASSVAQGLTEAFF. The CDR3 DNA follows: TGTGCCAGCAGCGTAGCACAGGGCCTCACTGAAGCTTTCTTT. This chain connects TRBV9 to TRBJ1-1, with D perhaps TRBD1 (6 bases). Trimming took off 0 bases at V and 4 bases at J, with 10 bases between the two ends. The CDR3 totals 14 residues. Germline V gene sequence: CDR1 SGDLS, CDR2 YYNGEE.